This is a list of T cell receptor beta chains from one sample in a study of T cells in Graves' hyperthyroidism and ophthalmopathy. MiXCR, applied by TCRdb to the multiplex PCR reads, yields one record per CDR3 protein. The table has some 770,000 distinct CDR3 sequences, about 15% seen once; the top ten hold under 9.5%. Sequencing used blood. The receptors were sampled from a man aged 18 to 29 with Graves' hyperthyroidism. The CDR3 runs from the conserved cysteine through the conserved F or W. The order of the fields is V gene, clone size, D gene, J gene, CDR3 DNA, CDR3 protein. The D gene is left open where the match is weak. The size of a clone is reported for some rows only, either as once, few or many, or as a class for expanded clones.

V gene: TRBV11-1
clone size: few
D gene: -
J gene: TRBJ2-3
CDR3 DNA: TGTGCCAGCAGCCCAGGCGGACGGGGAGCGGTTTTTCGCACAGATACGCAGTATTTT
CDR3 protein: CASSPGGRGAVFRTDTQYF

V gene: TRBV5-8
clone size: -
D gene: -
J gene: TRBJ2-2
CDR3 DNA: TGTGCCAGCAGCTCTTTAATCCGGGAGCTGTTTTTT
CDR3 protein: CASSSLIRELFF

V gene: TRBV24-1
clone size: many
D gene: TRBD2
J gene: TRBJ2-3
CDR3 DNA: TGTGCCACCAGTGAGGCGGGAGCTAGCACAGATACGCAGTATTTT
CDR3 protein: CATSEAGASTDTQYF

V gene: TRBV28
clone size: many
D gene: -
J gene: TRBJ1-1
CDR3 DNA: TGTGCCAGCCACAACCCCGGAGAGTACACTGAAGCTTTCTTT
CDR3 protein: CASHNPGEYTEAFF

V gene: TRBV12-3/TRBV12-4
clone size: few
D gene: TRBD2
J gene: TRBJ2-1
CDR3 DNA: TGTGCCAGCAGTTTCCCCGGGAGGAAGCAGGGAGAGCAGTTCTTC
CDR3 protein: CASSFPGRKQGEQFF

V gene: TRBV19
clone size: -
D gene: -
J gene: TRBJ2-2
CDR3 DNA: TGTGCCAGTAGAGCGATTGGGAACACCGGGGAGCTGTTTTTT
CDR3 protein: CASRAIGNTGELFF

V gene: TRBV20-1
clone size: -
D gene: -
J gene: TRBJ2-7
CDR3 DNA: TGCAGTGCTAGGCGGGGTCTGTACGAGCAGTACTTC
CDR3 protein: CSARRGLYEQYF

V gene: TRBV3-1
clone size: few
D gene: -
J gene: TRBJ2-7
CDR3 DNA: TGTGCCAGCAGCCAAAGTGGCCCCTACGAGCAGTACTTC
CDR3 protein: CASSQSGPYEQYF

V gene: TRBV6-2/TRBV6-3
clone size: many
D gene: TRBD1
J gene: TRBJ2-7
CDR3 DNA: TGTGCCAGCAGTCGCCGGGACAGGGCCCACGAGCAGTACTTC
CDR3 protein: CASSRRDRAHEQYF

V gene: TRBV7-3
clone size: many
D gene: TRBD2
J gene: TRBJ2-1
CDR3 DNA: TGTGCCAGCAGCGCCCAGCGGGAGGGCCGCAATGAGCAGTTCTTC
CDR3 protein: CASSAQREGRNEQFF

V gene: TRBV6-1
clone size: few
D gene: TRBD1
J gene: TRBJ2-3
CDR3 DNA: TGTGCCAGCCTTTTCGGGACAGGGCTTCACACAGATACGCAGTATTTT
CDR3 protein: CASLFGTGLHTDTQYF

V gene: TRBV20-1
clone size: -
D gene: -
J gene: TRBJ2-5
CDR3 DNA: TGCAGTGGGGGGGTACGGGAAGAGACCCAGTACTTC
CDR3 protein: CSGGVREETQYF

V gene: TRBV9
clone size: -
D gene: TRBD1
J gene: TRBJ2-3
CDR3 DNA: TGTGCCAGCAGCAATAGTGGGACAGGGGTGCAGTATTTT
CDR3 protein: CASSNSGTGVQYF

V gene: TRBV3-1
clone size: many
D gene: TRBD2
J gene: TRBJ2-5
CDR3 DNA: TGTGCCAGCAGCCGGCGGGAGGCACCCTACTATTACCAAGAGACCCAGTACTTC
CDR3 protein: CASSRREAPYYYQETQYF

V gene: TRBV24-1
clone size: many
D gene: TRBD2
J gene: TRBJ2-2
CDR3 DNA: TGTGCCACCAGTGATTCAGTTAGCGGGGACGCCACCGGGGAGCTGTTTTTT
CDR3 protein: CATSDSVSGDATGELFF

V gene: TRBV3-2
clone size: few
D gene: -
J gene: TRBJ2-5
CDR3 DNA: TGTGCCAGCAGCCAAGATTGTGGGACATGGACAGGGTACCAAGAGACCCAGTACTTC
CDR3 protein: CASSQDCGTWTGYQETQYF

V gene: TRBV6-1
clone size: few
D gene: TRBD1
J gene: TRBJ2-5
CDR3 DNA: TGTGCCAGCAGTGAATTGTCGGGACAGGGGGAGACCCAGTACTTC
CDR3 protein: CASSELSGQGETQYF

V gene: TRBV7-2
clone size: many
D gene: -
J gene: TRBJ2-1
CDR3 DNA: TGTGCCAGCAGCTTAGTGGGACCAGCCCATGAGCAGTTCTTC
CDR3 protein: CASSLVGPAHEQFF

V gene: TRBV2
clone size: many
D gene: -
J gene: TRBJ1-1
CDR3 DNA: TGTGCCAGCCACAGGGATAACACTGAAGCTTTCTTT
CDR3 protein: CASHRDNTEAFF

V gene: TRBV6-1
clone size: few
D gene: TRBD2
J gene: TRBJ2-3
CDR3 DNA: TGTGCCAGCAGTTATCAAACCTTGACTAGCGGCCTCTCGAATACGCAGTATTTT
CDR3 protein: CASSYQTLTSGLSNTQYF